In its sample, the clone carrying this T cell receptor (beta chain) was seen once. The germline gives CDR1 MNHEY, CDR2 SVGAGI. The CDR3 consists of 12 residues. The V gene lost 8 bases and the J gene lost 9 bases, with 14 bases spanning the gap. Study processing details: Estimation of nucleated cell counts was performed using reference gene primer amplification. Only in-frame clones appear in the TCRdb table, and some are missing; sequencing was by immunoSEQ multiplex PCR. V, J and clone size reflect that table, while D and trimming were determined from the DNA. The sample yields roughly 250,000 clones, approximately 80% seen once. These data originate in a study of blood T cell repertoires in COVID-19. The overall study: From the United States, Italy and Spain came samples of acute and convalescent COVID-19. T cells, B-cell-depleted T cells, or PBMCs provided the cDNA or gDNA that served as material.

This clonotype originated in a human donor in a cohort sampled during active COVID-19. V and J are TRBV6-5 and TRBJ2-4; D is perhaps TRBD2 (7 bases). Source material: peripheral blood. CDR3 bases: TGTGCCAGCTCTAAGGGAGGGGGCATTCAGTACTTC. Protein sequence: CASSKGGGIQYF.